One sample yielded the 3 T cell receptor beta chains listed below, sequenced in a study of blood T cell repertoires in COVID-19. Sequenced by immunoSEQ multiplex PCR; TCRdb stores in-frame clones only, minus some. The sample holds a few hundred thousand clones; roughly 91% are singletons and the top ten take more than 9.5%. Sequencing used peripheral blood. The receptor set was obtained from a young woman with COVID-19, enrolled during active disease.

J is TRBJ1-2 and V is TRBV3-1 (or the pseudogene TRBV3-2); a weak D match, TRBD1 (6 bases). The CDR3 length is 14 residues. The ends were cut back, 4 bases at V and 5 bases at J, with 14 bases in the middle. Germline values: CDR1 LGHDT, CDR2 YNNKEL (reference sequence). The CDR3 DNA reads as TGTGCCAGCAGCCTGACGGCAGGGGAGTATGGCTACACCTTC. This encodes CASSLTAGEYGYTF.

The J gene is TRBJ1-4, the V gene TRBV6-5; 11 bases agree with TRBD1. CDR3 length: 15 amino acids. Germline V CDR1 and CDR2: MNHEY, SVGAGI. The ends lost 2 bases at V and 7 bases at J; junction bases unmatched: 3. The DNA of the CDR3 is TGTGCCAGCAGTTACCGGGACAGGGGGGGTGAAAAACTGTTTTTT. Translating gives CASSYRDRGGEKLFF.

The chain employs TRBV7-6 and TRBJ2-1, with a weak D call TRBD2 (5 bases). Trimming cost V 5 bases and J 4 bases, with 12 bases left between them. The germline CDR1 and CDR2 sequences are SGHVS and FNYEAQ. CDR3 length: 14 residues. CDR3 region: CASSRVRGYNEQFF. CDR3 nucleotide sequence: TGTGCCAGCAGCCGGGTACGGGGTTACAATGAGCAGTTCTTC.